This passage covers 22 T cell receptor beta chains from one sample sequenced in a study of monozygotic twins with cystic fibrosis. Measured with immunoSEQ multiplex PCR; TCRdb has only the in-frame clones, and not every one. Among around 34,000 clones, around 65% were seen once, and the ten largest hold roughly 0.72%. The sequencing input was blood. The receptors shown here come from a girl aged 10-17 years with cystic fibrosis.

The V and J genes are TRBV7-2 and TRBJ2-2; D ambiguous. The CDR3 sequence is 14 residues long. Germline-derived CDR1 and CDR2 are SGHTA and FQGNSA. The V end lost 4 bases, the J end lost 8 bases, and 14 bases lay between the germline ends. The CDR3 loop is CASSSSSARGELFF. CDR3 DNA sequence: TGTGCCAGCAGCTCGTCGAGTGCGCGAGGGGAGCTGTTTTTT.

V is TRBV9 and J is TRBJ1-2; D may be TRBD1 (5 bases). The germline V gene has CDR1 SGDLS and CDR2 YYNGEE. V lost 3 bases and J 8 bases, leaving 11 bases between the germline ends. The CDR3 covers 12 residues. CDR3 sequence (DNA): TGTGCCAGCAGCGAGGGGAGTACGGGCTACACCTTC. Residues: CASSEGSTGYTF.

The rearrangement uses TRBV29-1 and TRBJ2-5, with D perhaps given as TRBD1 or TRBD2 (6 bases each). Germline CDR1 is SQVTM and CDR2 is ANQGSEA. The CDR3 totals 13 residues. V shed 7 bases and J shed 3 bases, with 15 bases lying between them. The CDR3 DNA reads as TGCAGCGCTGGACAGCGGGTCGAAGAGACCCAGTACTTC. It codes for CSAGQRVEETQYF.

This clone was seen a handful of times. V gene TRBV2 combines with J gene TRBJ2-5; 10 bases align to TRBD1. Looked up from germline, CDR1 is SNHLY and CDR2 is FYNNEI. V gave up 7 bases and J gave up 4 bases; unmatched junction bases: 3. The CDR3 has 13 amino acids. The CDR3 reads CASIRDRGETQYF. The DNA for the CDR3 is TGTGCCAGCATAAGGGACAGGGGAGAGACCCAGTACTTC.

J is TRBJ1-4 and V is TRBV30; D unresolved. This CDR3 comprises 13 residues. Germline assignment: CDR1 GTSNPN and CDR2 SVGIG (reference sequence). Trimming took 2 bases from V and 5 from J, leaving 9 bases between them. The CDR3 DNA sequence: TGTGCCTGGAGTTTGATAGAAAATGAAAAACTGTTTTTT. It is translated as CAWSLIENEKLFF.

Here the CDR3 DNA reads TGTGCCAGCAGCCGTCCCGGGACAGGGAAGAACACTGAAGCTTTCTTT. Its protein product is CASSRPGTGKNTEAFF. The chain links TRBV9 to TRBJ1-1; 9 bases match TRBD1. The V gene's germline CDR1 is SGDLS and CDR2 YYNGEE. V lost 4 bases and J lost 1; bases outside the gene matches: 8. The CDR3 loop spans 16 amino acids.

V usage is TRBV7-2 and J usage is TRBJ2-2; 10 positions agree with TRBD2. This CDR3 region has 15 residues. Looked up from germline, CDR1 is SGHTA and CDR2 is FQGNSA. V shed 4 bases, J shed 4 bases, and the junction held 3 bases outside the gene matches. CDR3 loop: CASSSRLAGTGELFF. CDR3 bases: TGTGCCAGCAGCTCAAGACTAGCGGGCACCGGGGAGCTGTTTTTT. The complete variable domain, with remaining parts taken from reference TRBV7-2 and TRBJ2-2, reads GAGVSQSPSNKVTEKGKDVELRCDPISGHTALYWYRQSLGQGLEFLIYFQGNSAPDKSGLPSDRFSAERTGGSVSTLTIQRTQQEDSAVYLCASSSRLAGTGELFFGEGSRLTVL.

This clone was found a few times. J is TRBJ2-5 and V is TRBV10-1; tentatively, D is TRBD2 (5 bases). This CDR3 is built from 15 residues. V was cut by 0 bases and J by 2 bases, with 10 bases left in between. CDR1 is WNHNN, CDR2 SYGVQD, per germline (reference sequence). CDR3 in amino acids: CASSESPREQETQYF. The DNA of the CDR3 is TGCGCCAGCAGTGAGTCTCCCCGGGAACAAGAGACCCAGTACTTC.

The gene calls are TRBV5-1 and TRBJ2-1; 7 nucleotides agree with TRBD1. Looked up from germline, CDR1 is SGHRS and CDR2 is YFSETQ. This CDR3 is built from 16 residues. The V gene end was trimmed by 0 bases and the J gene end by 4 bases; junction bases not matched to a gene: 7. CDR3 sequence (DNA): TGCGCCAGCAGCTTGGGGACAGGCGATTCTTACAATGAGCAGTTCTTC. It yields the protein CASSLGTGDSYNEQFF.

The chain uses TRBV7-9 and TRBJ2-2; 11 nucleotides line up with TRBD2. The V gene end was trimmed by 4 bases and the J gene end by 1 base; junction bases not matched to a gene: 5. Germline CDR1 and CDR2: SEHNR and FQNEAQ (reference sequence). The CDR3 extends over 17 amino acids. As DNA, the CDR3 is TGTGCCAGCAGCTCCGCGGGACTAGCGGAGAACACCGGGGAGCTGTTTTTT. Amino acids: CASSSAGLAENTGELFF.

In its sample, this clone was seen once. The chain links TRBV11-2 to TRBJ2-7; no clear D gene. The V end lost 1 base, the J end lost 3 bases, and 7 bases lay between the germline ends. CDR3 length: 13 residues. Germline V gene sequence: CDR1 SGHAT, CDR2 FQNNGV. The CDR3 spells CASSLGPFYEQYF. In DNA, the CDR3 is TGTGCCAGCAGCTTAGGCCCATTCTACGAGCAGTACTTC.

The chain is built from TRBV9 and TRBJ2-1, with 7 positions matching TRBD2. V was clipped by 7 bases and J by 4 bases; unmatched bases: 14. The CDR3 runs to 16 residues. CDR1 is SGDLS, CDR2 YYNGEE, per germline. The CDR3 is CASHPFERDVYNEQFF. For the CDR3, the DNA is TGTGCCAGCCATCCGTTTGAGCGGGATGTTTACAATGAGCAGTTCTTC.

The chain joins TRBV5-1 to TRBJ2-3; TRBD1 matches at 8 bases. CDR3 length equals 16 residues. CDR1 and CDR2 (germline): SGHRS, YFSETQ. After removal of 4 bases from V and 3 bases from J, the junction contained 10 bases not matched to a gene. CDR3 residues: CASSPVGGTGTDTQYF. The CDR3 DNA follows: TGCGCCAGCAGCCCTGTCGGCGGGACAGGAACAGATACGCAGTATTTT. The full variable domain, its missing parts supplied by reference TRBV5-1 and TRBJ2-3, is KAGVTQTPRYLIKTRGQQVTLSCSPISGHRSVSWYQQTPGQGLQFLFEYFSETQRNKGNFPGRFSGRQFSNSRSEMNVSTLELGDSALYLCASSPVGGTGTDTQYFGPGTRLTVL.

This clone was seen a single time. This sequence joins TRBV10-3 and TRBJ2-7; tentatively, D is TRBD2 (6 bases). V was cut by 5 bases and J by 3 bases, with 14 bases left in between. The CDR3 runs 14 residues. Germline V gene lookup returns CDR1 ENHRY and CDR2 SYGVKD. For the CDR3, the DNA is TGTGCCATCAGTAACCTGGGACTTAGCTACGAGCAGTACTTC. This translates into CAISNLGLSYEQYF.

This chain joins TRBV6-5 and TRBJ1-5; 9 bases align to TRBD1. After removal of 6 bases from V and 3 bases from J, the junction contained 3 bases not matched to a gene. The CDR3 contains 14 residues. Germline CDR1 and CDR2: MNHEY and SVGAGI. The CDR3 loop is CASRRTGDNQPQHF. For the CDR3, the DNA is TGTGCCAGCAGGCGGACAGGGGACAATCAGCCCCAGCATTTT.

This chain connects TRBV7-9 to TRBJ1-2, with TRBD1 as a possible D gene (6 bases). Germline lookup yields CDR1 SEHNR and CDR2 FQNEAQ (reference sequence). The CDR3 totals 18 residues. Trimming pared 1 base from V and 0 bases from J, leaving 18 bases between. CDR3 region: CASSLGWGRRSANYGYTF. As DNA, the CDR3 is TGTGCCAGCAGCTTAGGTTGGGGGCGCAGGAGTGCTAACTATGGCTACACCTTC.

This clone appeared a few times. The chain recombines TRBV7-8 with TRBJ1-2; 9 bases align to TRBD1. This CDR3 region has 18 residues. The trim removed 2 bases at V and 4 bases at J, leaving 14 bases unmatched. Germline V gene sequence: CDR1 SGHVS, CDR2 FQNEAQ. DNA for the CDR3: TGTGCCAGCAGCTTAATCGCCACCGACAGGGGGGGAGGCTATGGCTACACCTTC. Translating gives CASSLIATDRGGGYGYTF.

This chain joins TRBV30 and TRBJ1-5; 7 bases fit TRBD1. In germline, CDR1 is GTSNPN, CDR2 SVGIG (reference sequence). The CDR3 is made up of 13 amino acids. V shed 5 bases and J 6 bases; nucleotides not matched to a gene: 7. CDR3 DNA: TGTGCCTGGGGGGCCAGGGACAGTCAGCCCCAGCATTTT. Its translation is CAWGARDSQPQHF.

The chain links TRBV6-5 to TRBJ1-2; D might be TRBD1 (6 bases). The CDR3 extends over 13 amino acids. Trimming pared 6 bases from V and 10 bases from J, leaving 18 bases between. CDR1 and CDR2 from the germline V gene are MNHEY and SVGAGI. The CDR3 loop reads CASSLQGAPYYTF. The CDR3 coding sequence is TGTGCCAGCAGCTTACAGGGTGCCCCGTACTACACCTTC.

V usage is TRBV19 and J usage is TRBJ1-2; D gene ambiguous. Trimming pared 5 bases from V and 4 bases from J, leaving 14 bases between. The CDR3 runs to 14 residues. CDR1 is LNHDA and CDR2 is SQIVND in the germline V gene (reference sequence). The CDR3 nucleotides read TGTGCCAGTAGTTTGAGGACTGCGTTCTATGGCTACACCTTC. It translates to CASSLRTAFYGYTF.

V usage is TRBV4-2 and J usage is TRBJ2-1, with D perhaps TRBD1 (5 bases). The V gene lost 6 bases and the J gene lost 5 bases, with 8 bases spanning the gap. CDR1 is LGHNA and CDR2 is YNFKEQ in the germline V gene. The CDR3 sequence is 12 residues long. The CDR3 DNA sequence: TGTGCCAGCAGGGGGCTCAACAATGAGCAGTTCTTC. As protein: CASRGLNNEQFF.

This clone occurred once. The V and J genes are TRBV19 and TRBJ2-5; TRBD2 aligns across 7 bases. Looked up from germline, CDR1 is LNHDA and CDR2 is SQIVND (reference sequence). Germline trimming cut 4 bases from V and 11 bases from J; bases unmatched to any gene: 16. There are 15 residues in the CDR3. CDR3 sequence reads: CASSRLSPGRSVQYF. The CDR3 region has the DNA TGTGCCAGTAGTAGATTGTCACCCGGGAGGAGTGTTCAGTACTTC.